Listed below are T cell receptor beta chains from one sample, sequenced in a study of technical replicates of blood from a few donors. Clones were sequenced by immunoSEQ multiplex PCR, and TCRdb holds only the in-frame ones, with some missing. This table has 45,000 to 60,000 clones, 86% appearing once. Sequencing was carried out using PBMCs. The receptors here all came from a human donor in good health. Some clones in this sample may be carry-over from other donors' samples. Both conserved end residues are part of each CDR3. The D gene is left open where the match is weak. The listing skips clone size in some rows; elsewhere it reads once, few, many or a size class.

V gene: TRBV29-1
D gene: TRBD1
J gene: TRBJ1-2
clone size: few
CDR3 protein: CSVPRRTGLDYGYTF
CDR3 DNA: TGCAGCGTCCCGAGGAGGACAGGGTTAGACTATGGCTACACCTTC

V gene: TRBV5-4
D gene: NA
J gene: TRBJ1-1
clone size: NA
CDR3 protein: CASSLVGRGLNTEAFF
CDR3 DNA: TGTGCCAGCAGCTTGGTGGGAAGGGGCCTGAACACTGAAGCTTTCTTT

V gene: TRBV30
D gene: NA
J gene: TRBJ2-7
clone size: NA
CDR3 protein: CAWRDPRELSYEQYF
CDR3 DNA: TGTGCCTGGAGGGACCCCAGGGAATTGTCCTACGAGCAGTACTTC

V gene: TRBV28
D gene: TRBD1
J gene: TRBJ2-7
clone size: NA
CDR3 protein: CASSFGTGINEQYF
CDR3 DNA: TGTGCCAGCAGTTTCGGGACAGGGATCAACGAGCAGTACTTC

V gene: TRBV5-4
D gene: TRBD1
J gene: TRBJ2-4
clone size: NA
CDR3 protein: CASSLGQENIQYF
CDR3 DNA: TGTGCCAGCAGCCTCGGACAGGAAAACATTCAGTACTTC

V gene: TRBV5-5
D gene: NA
J gene: TRBJ1-1
clone size: NA
CDR3 protein: CASSLGDGGTEAFF
CDR3 DNA: TGTGCCAGCAGCTTGGGAGACGGGGGCACTGAAGCTTTCTTT

V gene: TRBV12-2
D gene: NA
J gene: TRBJ1-5
clone size: NA
CDR3 protein: CASRLVHVQPQHF
CDR3 DNA: TGTGCAAGTCGCTTAGTCCATGTTCAGCCCCAGCATTTT

V gene: TRBV7-9
D gene: NA
J gene: TRBJ2-5
clone size: NA
CDR3 protein: CASIQTSDYQETQYF
CDR3 DNA: TGTGCCAGCATCCAGACTTCGGATTATCAAGAGACCCAGTACTTC

V gene: TRBV9
D gene: NA
J gene: TRBJ2-5
clone size: few
CDR3 protein: CASSPRTSQGTQYF
CDR3 DNA: TGTGCCAGCAGCCCAAGGACATCTCAGGGGACCCAGTACTTC

V gene: TRBV7-2
D gene: TRBD2
J gene: TRBJ2-7
clone size: NA
CDR3 protein: CASSSRGTRGSYEQYF
CDR3 DNA: TGTGCCAGCAGCTCTAGGGGGACTAGGGGGTCCTACGAGCAGTACTTC

V gene: TRBV5-1
D gene: NA
J gene: TRBJ1-3
clone size: NA
CDR3 protein: CASSLNDRTSSGNTIYF
CDR3 DNA: TGCGCCAGCAGCTTGAACGATCGGACTAGCTCTGGAAACACCATATATTTT

V gene: TRBV10-3
D gene: TRBD1
J gene: TRBJ1-3
clone size: NA
CDR3 protein: CAISDPDRGQPHFSGNTIYF
CDR3 DNA: TGTGCCATCAGTGATCCCGACAGGGGGCAACCCCATTTCTCTGGAAACACCATATATTTT

V gene: TRBV11-3
D gene: NA
J gene: TRBJ2-3
clone size: NA
CDR3 protein: CASSLGAPWEENTDTQYF
CDR3 DNA: TGTGCCAGCAGCTTAGGGGCCCCTTGGGAGGAGAACACAGATACGCAGTATTTT

V gene: TRBV7-2
D gene: NA
J gene: TRBJ1-3
clone size: NA
CDR3 protein: CASSLSQISGNTIYF
CDR3 DNA: TGTGCCAGCAGCTTAAGCCAAATCTCTGGAAACACCATATATTTT

V gene: TRBV11-2
D gene: TRBD2
J gene: TRBJ2-7
clone size: NA
CDR3 protein: CASSLLAGAREQYF
CDR3 DNA: TGTGCCAGCAGCTTACTAGCGGGAGCTCGCGAGCAGTACTTC

V gene: TRBV5-1
D gene: TRBD1
J gene: TRBJ2-7
clone size: NA
CDR3 protein: CASSLSGQGAEEQYF
CDR3 DNA: TGCGCCAGCAGCCTGTCGGGACAGGGGGCTGAAGAGCAGTACTTC

V gene: TRBV11-2
D gene: NA
J gene: TRBJ1-5
clone size: NA
CDR3 protein: CASSFPGGNQPQHF
CDR3 DNA: TGTGCCAGCAGCTTCCCCGGGGGGAATCAGCCCCAGCATTTT

V gene: TRBV5-6
D gene: TRBD2
J gene: TRBJ2-3
clone size: NA
CDR3 protein: CASSVGTSWTDTQYF
CDR3 DNA: TGTGCCAGCAGCGTCGGGACTAGCTGGACAGATACGCAGTATTTT

V gene: TRBV11-2
D gene: TRBD2
J gene: TRBJ2-7
clone size: once
CDR3 protein: CASSPRTGGYEQYF
CDR3 DNA: TGTGCCAGCAGCCCGAGGACGGGAGGGTACGAGCAGTACTTC

V gene: TRBV11-2
D gene: NA
J gene: TRBJ1-3
clone size: NA
CDR3 protein: CASSLGTAGNTIYF
CDR3 DNA: TGTGCCAGCAGCTTAGGGACAGCTGGAAACACCATATATTTT

V gene: TRBV29-1
D gene: TRBD1
J gene: TRBJ1-4
clone size: NA
CDR3 protein: CSVGDRGHEKLFF
CDR3 DNA: TGCAGCGTTGGGGACAGAGGCCATGAAAAACTGTTTTTT

V gene: TRBV27
D gene: NA
J gene: TRBJ2-3
clone size: NA
CDR3 protein: CASRMQGFDTQYF
CDR3 DNA: TGTGCCAGCCGTATGCAGGGATTTGATACGCAGTATTTT

V gene: TRBV27
D gene: NA
J gene: TRBJ1-1
clone size: NA
CDR3 protein: CASKRHSNTEAFF
CDR3 DNA: TGTGCCAGCAAACGACACTCGAACACTGAAGCTTTCTTT

V gene: TRBV4-2
D gene: NA
J gene: TRBJ2-5
clone size: NA
CDR3 protein: CASSLSLGVDGEETQYF
CDR3 DNA: TGTGCCAGCAGCCTAAGTCTCGGCGTCGACGGGGAAGAGACCCAGTACTTC

V gene: TRBV6-6
D gene: NA
J gene: TRBJ1-6
clone size: NA
CDR3 protein: CASSPRGPLHF
CDR3 DNA: TGTGCCAGCAGCCCTAGGGGACCCCTCCACTTT

V gene: TRBV4-3
D gene: NA
J gene: TRBJ1-1
clone size: NA
CDR3 protein: CASSQDPRQGGTEAFF
CDR3 DNA: TGCGCCAGCAGCCAAGACCCAAGGCAGGGTGGTACTGAAGCTTTCTTT

V gene: TRBV7-2
D gene: NA
J gene: TRBJ2-3
clone size: NA
CDR3 protein: CASSLWPRGADTQYF
CDR3 DNA: TGTGCCAGCAGCTTATGGCCCAGGGGCGCAGATACGCAGTATTTT

V gene: TRBV30
D gene: NA
J gene: TRBJ1-6
clone size: NA
CDR3 protein: CAWSVGNYNSPLHF
CDR3 DNA: TGTGCCTGGAGTGTTGGCAACTATAATTCACCCCTCCACTTT

V gene: TRBV5-1
D gene: TRBD1
J gene: TRBJ2-1
clone size: NA
CDR3 protein: CASSLTGEGEQFF
CDR3 DNA: TGCGCCAGCAGCCTCACAGGGGAAGGCGAGCAGTTCTTC

V gene: TRBV6-1
D gene: TRBD1
J gene: TRBJ2-3
clone size: NA
CDR3 protein: CATKGQGFWSDTQYF
CDR3 DNA: TGTGCCACCAAAGGACAGGGCTTTTGGTCAGATACGCAGTATTTT

V gene: TRBV28
D gene: TRBD1
J gene: TRBJ1-1
clone size: NA
CDR3 protein: CASSRQGLGTEAFF
CDR3 DNA: TGTGCCAGCAGTCGACAGGGGTTAGGCACTGAAGCTTTCTTT

V gene: TRBV7-3
D gene: TRBD2
J gene: TRBJ2-2
clone size: NA
CDR3 protein: CASTPGLANTGELFF
CDR3 DNA: TGTGCCAGCACCCCCGGACTAGCGAACACCGGGGAGCTGTTTTTT

V gene: TRBV7-8
D gene: NA
J gene: TRBJ2-3
clone size: NA
CDR3 protein: CASRRTGATQYF
CDR3 DNA: TGTGCCAGCAGACGAACGGGAGCTACGCAGTATTTT

V gene: TRBV7-2
D gene: NA
J gene: TRBJ1-2
clone size: NA
CDR3 protein: CASARLPPAGQGIYGYTF
CDR3 DNA: TGTGCCAGCGCTAGACTCCCCCCAGCTGGCCAGGGCATCTATGGCTACACCTTC

V gene: TRBV5-1
D gene: TRBD1
J gene: TRBJ2-1
clone size: NA
CDR3 protein: CASSRQGIEQFF
CDR3 DNA: TGCGCCAGCAGCAGACAGGGCATTGAGCAGTTCTTC

V gene: TRBV4-1
D gene: TRBD1
J gene: TRBJ2-6
clone size: NA
CDR3 protein: CASSRGQGSSGANVLTF
CDR3 DNA: TGCGCCAGCAGCCGGGGACAGGGTAGCTCTGGGGCCAACGTCCTGACTTTC

V gene: TRBV27
D gene: NA
J gene: TRBJ2-7
clone size: NA
CDR3 protein: CASRKTSAYEQYF
CDR3 DNA: TGTGCCAGCAGAAAGACTTCTGCCTACGAGCAGTACTTC

V gene: TRBV11-2
D gene: TRBD1
J gene: TRBJ1-4
clone size: NA
CDR3 protein: CASSRDRGTVREKLFF
CDR3 DNA: TGTGCCAGCAGCCGGGACAGGGGTACCGTACGTGAAAAACTGTTTTTT

V gene: TRBV5-6
D gene: TRBD1
J gene: TRBJ1-1
clone size: NA
CDR3 protein: CASSLSRTGVLKDTEAFF
CDR3 DNA: TGTGCCAGCAGCTTGTCCAGGACAGGGGTTTTGAAGGACACTGAAGCTTTCTTT

V gene: TRBV7-9
D gene: TRBD1
J gene: TRBJ2-2
clone size: NA
CDR3 protein: CASSFFRTGASGELFF
CDR3 DNA: TGTGCCAGCAGCTTTTTTAGGACAGGGGCGTCCGGGGAGCTGTTTTTT

V gene: TRBV7-2
D gene: NA
J gene: TRBJ2-7
clone size: NA
CDR3 protein: CASSLFPSLEQYF
CDR3 DNA: TGTGCCAGCAGCTTGTTCCCTTCCCTGGAGCAGTACTTC

V gene: TRBV14
D gene: TRBD2
J gene: TRBJ2-7
clone size: NA
CDR3 protein: CASSHGILTSGGGFPYEQYF
CDR3 DNA: TGTGCCAGCAGCCATGGCATCCTGACTAGCGGGGGGGGCTTTCCCTACGAGCAGTACTTC

V gene: TRBV6-5
D gene: NA
J gene: TRBJ2-7
clone size: NA
CDR3 protein: CASSRTESYEQYF
CDR3 DNA: TGTGCCAGCAGCCGGACAGAATCCTACGAGCAGTACTTC

V gene: TRBV6-1
D gene: TRBD1
J gene: TRBJ1-4
clone size: NA
CDR3 protein: CASSGHRQGKNEKLFF
CDR3 DNA: TGTGCCAGCAGTGGCCATCGACAGGGCAAGAATGAAAAACTGTTTTTT

V gene: TRBV5-4
D gene: TRBD2
J gene: TRBJ2-1
clone size: NA
CDR3 protein: CASSLASGRNNEQFF
CDR3 DNA: TGTGCCAGCAGCTTGGCCAGCGGGAGAAACAATGAGCAGTTCTTC

V gene: TRBV20-1
D gene: NA
J gene: TRBJ2-1
clone size: NA
CDR3 protein: CSAREGREQFF
CDR3 DNA: TGCAGTGCTAGAGAGGGCCGGGAGCAGTTCTTC

V gene: TRBV6-1
D gene: TRBD1
J gene: TRBJ1-4
clone size: NA
CDR3 protein: CASSPDRGRVKLFF
CDR3 DNA: TGTGCCAGCAGTCCCGACAGGGGGCGAGTAAAACTGTTTTTT

V gene: TRBV13
D gene: TRBD2
J gene: TRBJ2-7
clone size: NA
CDR3 protein: CASSDTSGRAREQYF
CDR3 DNA: TGTGCCAGCAGCGACACTAGCGGGAGGGCCCGGGAGCAGTACTTC